Following are 30 T cell receptor beta chains from one sample sequenced in a study of OX40 agonist ivuxolimab in advanced cancers. Assay: immunoSEQ multiplex PCR; the TCRdb copy retains only in-frame clones and omits some. Of 45,000 to 65,000 clones in the sample, around 90% were seen once. The sample in question was CD4+ or CD8+ T cells sorted from blood, obtained in a trial of the OX40 agonist ivuxolimab. These receptors came from an adult with an advanced solid tumor such as melanoma, head and neck, liver or kidney cancer.

This sequence joins TRBV7-3 and TRBJ1-6; D is uncertain. V gave up 3 bases and J gave up 8 bases, with 2 bases separating them. The CDR3 consists of 11 residues. The germline gives CDR1 SGHTA, CDR2 FQGTGA. Written as DNA, the CDR3 is TGTGCCAGCAGCTTGGATTCACCCCTCCACTTT. Translated: CASSLDSPLHF.

The V gene is TRBV29-1, the J gene TRBJ2-3, with TRBD1 matching over 8 bases. This CDR3 has 15 residues. CDR1 and CDR2 (germline): SQVTM, ANQGSEA. J was trimmed by 2 bases and V by 3 bases; bases with no gene match: 7. CDR3 DNA: TGCAGCGTTGAGACCGGGACAGGAAACACAGATACGCAGTATTTT. It yields the protein CSVETGTGNTDTQYF.

This chain uses TRBV7-9 with TRBJ1-2, with 8 bases that match TRBD1. This CDR3 has 16 residues. The junction had 8 bases not matched to a gene; V was cut back by 5 bases and J by 0 bases. Germline assignment: CDR1 SEHNR and CDR2 FQNEAQ (reference sequence). In DNA, the CDR3 is TGTGCCAGCAGCAAAGCCGGGACAGGAGCTAACTATGGCTACACCTTC. Its protein is CASSKAGTGANYGYTF.

J is TRBJ2-4 and V is TRBV5-4; D remains ambiguous. The CDR3 consists of 14 residues. Germline lookup yields CDR1 SGHNT and CDR2 YYREEE (reference sequence). Trimming took 0 bases from V and 5 from J, leaving 9 bases between them. The CDR3: CASSLGHVENIQYF. CDR3 nucleotides: TGTGCCAGCAGCTTGGGGCACGTTGAAAACATTCAGTACTTC. The full variable domain, in which reference TRBV5-4 and TRBJ2-4 provide the parts outside the CDR3, is ETGVTQSPTHLIKTRGQQVTLRCSSQSGHNTVSWYQQALGQGPQFIFQYYREEENGRGNFPPRFSGLQFPNYSSELNVNALELDDSALYLCASSLGHVENIQYFGAGTRLSVL.

The rearrangement links TRBV15 to TRBJ2-1; 12 positions agree with TRBD2. J lost 4 bases, V lost 9 bases, and 7 bases had no gene match. The CDR3 spans 15 residues. CDR1 is LNHNV and CDR2 is YYDKDF in the germline V gene (reference sequence). The CDR3 DNA reads as TGTGCCACTCTCCTGACTAGCGGGAGTTACAATGAGCAGTTCTTC. Encoded protein: CATLLTSGSYNEQFF.

A remark on this clone: This sample also contains other DNA sequences that code for the same CDR3. V usage is TRBV19 and J usage is TRBJ1-2; D uncertain. V was trimmed by 1 base and J by 3 bases, leaving 6 bases between them. Germline CDR1 LNHDA, CDR2 SQIVND (reference sequence). CDR3 length: 13 residues. Written as DNA, the CDR3 is TGTGCCAGTAGTATAGCCCGCGACTATGGCTACACCTTC. Encoded protein: CASSIARDYGYTF.

The rearrangement links TRBV28 to TRBJ1-3; D ambiguous. The CDR3 spans 13 residues. V dropped 10 bases and J dropped 6 bases, with 16 bases sitting between them. CDR1 and CDR2 from the germline V gene are MDHEN and SYDVKM. CDR3 amino acids: CATSKARLNTIYF. The CDR3 nucleotides read TGTGCCACCTCCAAGGCCCGTCTAAACACCATATATTTT. Based on the CDR3 plus reference TRBV28 and TRBJ1-3, the full variable domain is DVKVTQSSRYLVKRTGEKVFLECVQDMDHENMFWYRQDPGLGLRLIYFSYDVKMKEKGDIPEGYSVSREKKERFSLILESASTNQTSMYLCATSKARLNTIYFGEGSWLTVV.

The J gene is TRBJ1-1, the V gene TRBV18; D is uncertain. This CDR3 region has 11 residues. V was pared by 7 bases and J by 1 base, with 4 bases between. Germline V CDR1 and CDR2: KGHSH, LQKENI. Here the CDR3 DNA reads TGTGCCAGCTTCCAGAACACTGAAGCTTTCTTT. Its translation is CASFQNTEAFF.

This clone was seen just once. The CDR3 loop reads CASTPDPLRYEQYF. The CDR3 DNA is TGTGCCAGCACCCCGGACCCCTTGAGGTACGAGCAGTACTTC. V is TRBV28 and J is TRBJ2-7; D remains unclear. CDR1 is MDHEN, CDR2 SYDVKM, per germline. This CDR3 comprises 14 residues. V shed 7 bases and J shed 4 bases, with 17 bases lying between them.

As regards this clone: At one boundary the junction diverges from the germline segment, which might be a read error. J is TRBJ2-5 and V is TRBV7-7, with TRBD2 matching over 13 bases. This CDR3 has 16 residues. Germline V lookup: CDR1 SSHAT, CDR2 FNYEAQ (reference sequence). CDR3 DNA sequence: TGTGCTAGCAGCTTTGGGACTAGCGGGGTTCAAGAGACCCAGTACTTC. It codes for CASSFGTSGVQETQYF. The whole variable domain, filled in from reference TRBV7-7 and TRBJ2-5, reads GAGVSQSPRYKVTKRGQDVTLRCDPISSHATLYWYQQALGQGPEFLTYFNYEAQPDKSGLPSDRFSAERPEGSISTLTIQRTEQRDSAMYRCASSFGTSGVQETQYFGPGTRLLVL.

The chain joins TRBV7-9 to TRBJ2-5; D is unclear. This CDR3 comprises 16 residues. Trimming stripped 1 base from V and 2 bases from J, with 14 bases between. Germline loops: CDR1 SEHNR, CDR2 FQNEAQ (reference sequence). CDR3 sequence: CASSLGYLAAQETQYF. The CDR3 DNA follows: TGTGCCAGCAGCTTAGGGTATTTGGCGGCACAAGAGACCCAGTACTTC. Looking up the rest from reference TRBV7-9 and TRBJ2-5 gives the full variable domain: DTGVSQNPRHKITKRGQNVTFRCDPISEHNRLYWYRQTLGQGPEFLTYFQNEAQLEKSRLLSDRFSAERPKGSFSTLEIQRTEQGDSAMYLCASSLGYLAAQETQYFGPGTRLLVL.

CDR3 protein: CASSVDPATPTDTQYF. For the CDR3, the DNA is TGTGCCAGCAGCGTAGATCCTGCTACCCCCACAGATACGCAGTATTTT. The J gene is TRBJ2-3, the V gene TRBV9; no clear D. The CDR3 sequence is 16 residues long. The germline V gene has CDR1 SGDLS and CDR2 YYNGEE. Trimming took 0 bases from V and 2 from J, leaving 13 bases between them.

The V gene is TRBV28, the J gene TRBJ2-2; TRBD1 aligns across 8 bases. Germline V CDR1 and CDR2: MDHEN, SYDVKM. J was trimmed by 10 bases and V by 6 bases; bases with no gene match: 4. This CDR3 is built from 12 residues. The CDR3 spells CASRWTGTELFF. The CDR3 DNA sequence: TGTGCCAGCAGGTGGACAGGGACGGAGCTGTTTTTT.

The chain combines TRBV4-1 with TRBJ1-5; TRBD1 might be the D (5 bases). Looked up from germline, CDR1 is MGHRA and CDR2 is YSYEKL. The CDR3 consists of 15 residues. V dropped 0 bases and J dropped 4 bases, with 10 bases sitting between them. In DNA form, the CDR3 reads TGCGCCAGCAGCCAAGATTGGGCAGGGAATCAGCCCCAGCATTTT. Translation gives CASSQDWAGNQPQHF.

The chain combines TRBV11-2 with TRBJ1-1, with D maybe TRBD1 (5 bases). The germline V gene encodes CDR1 SGHAT and CDR2 FQNNGV. V was cut by 4 bases and J by 6 bases, with 12 bases left in between. This CDR3 contains 13 residues. CDR3 protein: CASSSGGGSEAFF. In DNA, the CDR3 is TGTGCCAGCAGCTCCGGGGGAGGGTCTGAAGCTTTCTTT.

Notes on this clone: The junction shows a germline mismatch at one end, possibly a read error. CDR3 loop: CASSQGAGTATDTQYF. The CDR3 DNA is TGTGCTAGCAGCCAAGGTGCGGGGACAGCCACAGATACGCAGTATTTT. The rearrangement links TRBV7-7 to TRBJ2-3; D might be TRBD1 (7 bases). The CDR3 has 16 residues. Germline V CDR1 and CDR2: SSHAT, FNYEAQ (reference sequence).

The chain recombines TRBV7-8 with TRBJ2-6, with D uncertain. Germline V gives CDR1 SGHVS, CDR2 FQNEAQ. V lost 6 bases, J lost 4 bases, and 10 bases lay in between. The CDR3 totals 14 residues. The CDR3 spells CASSRAIGANVLTF. CDR3 nucleotide sequence: TGTGCCAGCAGTCGAGCTATCGGGGCCAACGTCCTGACTTTC.

This chain joins TRBV11-2 and TRBJ2-7, with 12 nucleotides matching TRBD1. Per germline, CDR1 SGHAT and CDR2 FQNNGV. The CDR3 extends over 15 amino acids. The V segment lost 4 bases and the J segment 7 bases; nucleotides outside the gene matches: 8. CDR3 nucleotide sequence: TGTGCCAGCAGCTCGCCGGGACAGGGGGCGTGGGAGCAGTACTTC. Protein: CASSSPGQGAWEQYF.

V is TRBV5-1 and J is TRBJ1-2; 8 bases fit TRBD1. The CDR3 totals 16 residues. In germline, CDR1 is SGHRS, CDR2 YFSETQ. V was pared by 5 bases and J by 1 base, with 10 bases of the junction left unmatched. Here the CDR3 reads CASRPPQGEVNYGYTF. The DNA of the CDR3 is TGCGCCAGCAGACCCCCACAGGGGGAGGTTAACTATGGCTACACCTTC. Filled out from reference TRBV5-1 and TRBJ1-2, the complete variable domain reads KAGVTQTPRYLIKTRGQQVTLSCSPISGHRSVSWYQQTPGQGLQFLFEYFSETQRNKGNFPGRFSGRQFSNSRSEMNVSTLELGDSALYLCASRPPQGEVNYGYTFGSGTRLTVV.

The V call is TRBV4-1, the J call TRBJ2-7, with a tentative D call TRBD1 (5 bases). Germline V lookup: CDR1 MGHRA, CDR2 YSYEKL. The CDR3 totals 15 residues. Between the trimmed V and J ends, which lost 1 base and 5 bases, there was a span of 15 bases. This chain's CDR3 is CASSQVRTGEDEQYF. CDR3 bases: TGCGCCAGCAGCCAAGTTCGTACAGGTGAGGACGAGCAGTACTTC.

This chain joins TRBV4-3 and TRBJ2-1; 11 positions agree with TRBD2. Germline CDR1 and CDR2: LGHNA and YSLEER. The CDR3 sequence is 20 residues long. The V gene end was trimmed by 0 bases and the J gene end by 5 bases; junction bases not matched to a gene: 15. As DNA, the CDR3 is TGCGCCAGCAGCCAAGATAGGCTAGCGGGAGGCCGACAAATTAACAATGAGCAGTTCTTC. Amino acids: CASSQDRLAGGRQINNEQFF.

The chain carries TRBV5-4 and TRBJ2-2, with TRBD2 matching over 16 bases. Germline CDR1 is SGHNT and CDR2 is YYREEE (reference sequence). This CDR3 contains 19 residues. V lost 1 base to trimming and J lost 4 bases; unmatched junction nucleotides: 7. The DNA for the CDR3 is TGTGCCAGCAGCTTGCCGGGACTAGCGGGAGGGACTGGCACCGGGGAGCTGTTTTTT. This codes for CASSLPGLAGGTGTGELFF.

The gene calls are TRBV27 and TRBJ2-3; a possible D gene is TRBD2 (7 bases). V was clipped by 2 bases and J by 6 bases, with 15 bases between them. Germline V gene data show CDR1 as MNHEY and CDR2 as SMNVEV (reference sequence). The CDR3 spans 15 residues. The CDR3 region is CASSLKGGAADTQYF. The CDR3 nucleotides are TGTGCCAGCAGTTTAAAGGGGGGGGCGGCGGATACGCAGTATTTT.

This sequence joins TRBV4-3 and TRBJ1-5; D might be TRBD1 (5 bases). The CDR3 spans 17 residues. V lost 0 bases and J 2 bases, leaving 14 bases between the germline ends. From germline, CDR1 is LGHNA and CDR2 YSLEER. The CDR3 DNA reads TGCGCCAGCAGCCAAGACGCCTGGGGGGGTCGCAATCAGCCCCAGCATTTT. It encodes CASSQDAWGGRNQPQHF.

The gene calls are TRBV19 and TRBJ2-7, with 7 nucleotides matching TRBD2. CDR3 length: 14 residues. From germline, CDR1 is LNHDA and CDR2 SQIVND (reference sequence). After removal of 6 bases from V and 2 bases from J, the junction contained 7 bases not matched to a gene. The CDR3 loop reads CASRKGLGTYEQYF. The CDR3 region has the DNA TGTGCCAGTAGAAAAGGACTAGGGACCTACGAGCAGTACTTC.

This clone showed up just once. The J gene is TRBJ2-5, the V gene TRBV7-2, with D perhaps matching TRBD1 (6 bases). Germline CDR1 reads SGHTA; CDR2 reads FQGNSA. The V gene lost 7 bases and the J gene lost 7 bases, with 13 bases spanning the gap. This CDR3 is 12 amino acids long. CDR3 residues: CASTLDSRTQYF. The CDR3 nucleotides are TGTGCCAGCACCCTGGACAGCCGGACCCAGTACTTC.

The rearrangement links TRBV7-9 to TRBJ2-5; D not certain. The J call is in doubt because the DNA end fits TRBJ2-7 better. The germline V gene encodes CDR1 SEHNR and CDR2 FQNEAQ (reference sequence). The CDR3 sequence is 12 residues long. In DNA, the CDR3 is TGTGCCAGCAGCTTTTGGCAGAACGAGCAGTACTTC. Its protein is CASSFWQNEQYF.

This clone has just a few counts. A read error may produce the germline difference seen at one junction end. The chain joins TRBV7-9 to TRBJ1-4, with D maybe TRBD1 (6 bases). Germline V gene sequence: CDR1 SEHNR, CDR2 FQNEAQ (reference sequence). The CDR3 runs to 12 residues. The CDR3 spells CASRGMVEKLFF. The CDR3 bases are TGTGCTAGCAGGGGAATGGTTGAAAAACTGTTTTTT.

The chain combines TRBV7-9 with TRBJ2-3; D unresolved. The CDR3 is made up of 13 amino acids. From germline, CDR1 is SEHNR and CDR2 FQNEAQ (reference sequence). Trimming removed 2 bases at V and 6 bases at J, with 9 bases between. The CDR3 DNA is TGTGCCAGCAGCTTACCCCTCTACGATACGCAGTATTTT. As protein: CASSLPLYDTQYF.

The chain has TRBV9 and TRBJ2-7; D might be TRBD2 (5 bases). CDR1 SGDLS and CDR2 YYNGEE come from the germline V gene. This CDR3 is 14 amino acids long. V dropped 0 bases and J dropped 5 bases, with 12 bases sitting between them. CDR3 coding DNA: TGTGCCAGCAGCGTAGCGGGGAACCCTGACGAGCAGTACTTC. Its protein product is CASSVAGNPDEQYF.